Shown below are 21 T cell receptor beta chains from a single sample sequenced in a study of fetal regulatory T cell absence and autoimmunity. Method: immunoSEQ multiplex PCR; TCRdb's copy keeps in-frame clones and lacks some. The data show more than 85,000 clones, roughly 78% seen once. Sequenced input: pancreas tissue. These receptors were taken from a male donor with IPEX syndrome.

The rearrangement joins TRBV6-5 to TRBJ1-2; no clear D gene. CDR3 length equals 14 residues. The ends were cut back, 7 bases at V and 0 bases at J, with 12 bases in the middle. The germline CDR1 and CDR2 sequences are MNHEY and SVGAGI. CDR3 in amino acids: CASTRYSTNYGYTF. The CDR3 nucleotides are TGTGCCAGCACTCGGTACAGCACTAACTATGGCTACACCTTC.

The chain joins TRBV7-8 to TRBJ2-7, with D unclear. Per the germline V gene, CDR1 is SGHVS and CDR2 is FQNEAQ. Between the trimmed V and J ends, which lost 5 bases and 5 bases, there was a span of 16 bases. The CDR3 contains 14 residues. CDR3 region: CASSRYKGPNEQYF. The CDR3 DNA reads TGTGCCAGCAGCAGATACAAAGGCCCGAACGAGCAGTACTTC.

The rearrangement links TRBV10-3 to TRBJ1-5; maybe TRBD1 (5 bases). The CDR3 has 15 residues. Germline loops: CDR1 ENHRY, CDR2 SYGVKD. The ends were cut back, 4 bases at V and 5 bases at J, with 15 bases in the middle. In nucleotides, the CDR3 is TGTGCCATCAGTGGCGCCGGGGCTGGGGATCAGCCCCAGCATTTT. Translating gives CAISGAGAGDQPQHF.

The chain links TRBV10-3 to TRBJ2-7; D ambiguous. V lost 0 bases and J 6 bases, leaving 6 bases between the germline ends. Germline loops: CDR1 ENHRY, CDR2 SYGVKD. The CDR3 loop spans 12 amino acids. CDR3 loop: CAISESQTEQYF. CDR3 nucleotides: TGTGCCATCAGTGAGTCGCAGACCGAGCAGTACTTC.

This chain joins TRBV4-2 and TRBJ2-1, with D maybe TRBD2 (6 bases). Germline V gene data show CDR1 as LGHNA and CDR2 as YNFKEQ. V lost 1 base to trimming and J lost 0 bases, with 13 bases between them. The CDR3 spans 17 residues. CDR3 in amino acids: CASSQVGGLSSYNEQFF. The CDR3 DNA is TGTGCCAGCAGCCAAGTGGGAGGCCTAAGCTCCTACAATGAGCAGTTCTTC.

Here the CDR3 DNA reads TGTGCCATCAGTGAGTCAAGTAGGCAGGCATCCTACGAGCAGTACTTC. Translating it yields CAISESSRQASYEQYF. The chain has TRBV10-3 and TRBJ2-7; D not certain. Germline V gene lookup returns CDR1 ENHRY and CDR2 SYGVKD. This CDR3 spans 16 amino acids. The V and J ends lost 0 bases and 1 base respectively, with 13 bases between them.

The rearrangement links TRBV2 to TRBJ2-5, with TRBD1 matching 7 bases. There are 15 residues in the CDR3. The germline gives CDR1 SNHLY, CDR2 FYNNEI. V gave up 1 base and J gave up 5 bases; unmatched junction bases: 7. The CDR3 reads CASSEEGALVETQYF. DNA of the CDR3: TGTGCCAGCAGTGAAGAGGGGGCGCTGGTGGAGACCCAGTACTTC.

V gene TRBV27 combines with J gene TRBJ1-2; 7 bases are a match to TRBD1. This CDR3 comprises 12 residues. Germline V gene data show CDR1 as MNHEY and CDR2 as SMNVEV (reference sequence). V lost 6 bases and J lost 2; bases outside the gene matches: 0. Here the CDR3 DNA reads TGTGCCAGCAGGGGACAGAACTATGGCTACACCTTC. Residues: CASRGQNYGYTF.

This chain connects TRBV27 to TRBJ2-1; the D call may be TRBD1 or TRBD2 (6 bases each). CDR1 and CDR2 (germline): MNHEY, SMNVEV (reference sequence). The CDR3 has 17 amino acids. The V end lost 4 bases, the J end lost 5 bases, and 21 bases lay between the germline ends. The CDR3 region is CASSYWGARLANNEQFF. DNA of the CDR3: TGTGCCAGCAGTTATTGGGGGGCCCGCCTTGCTAACAATGAGCAGTTCTTC.

This chain uses TRBV5-1 with TRBJ2-5; D ambiguous. From germline, CDR1 is SGHRS and CDR2 YFSETQ. Trimming left V 4 bases short and J 5 bases short, with 18 bases between. This CDR3 region has 15 residues. CDR3 in DNA: TGCGCCAGCAGCCCCGGCAGCGCTTACTTTGAGACCCAGTACTTC. Translated: CASSPGSAYFETQYF. Filled out from reference TRBV5-1 and TRBJ2-5, the complete variable domain reads KAGVTQTPRYLIKTRGQQVTLSCSPISGHRSVSWYQQTPGQGLQFLFEYFSETQRNKGNFPGRFSGRQFSNSRSEMNVSTLELGDSALYLCASSPGSAYFETQYFGPGTRLLVL.

This chain uses TRBV4-2 with TRBJ2-2, with TRBD2 matching over 11 bases. Per germline, CDR1 LGHNA and CDR2 YNFKEQ. This CDR3 has 19 residues. Germline trimming cut 0 bases from V and 4 bases from J; bases unmatched to any gene: 10. CDR3 residues: CASSQEGRPGLAVTGELFF. In DNA form, the CDR3 reads TGTGCCAGCAGCCAAGAGGGCCGGCCGGGACTAGCGGTCACCGGGGAGCTGTTTTTT.

V is TRBV10-3 and J is TRBJ2-5; either TRBD1 or TRBD2 may fit D (6 bases each). The V and J ends lost 4 bases and 2 bases respectively, with 11 bases between them. The CDR3 runs 14 residues. Germline CDR1 is ENHRY and CDR2 is SYGVKD. The CDR3 loop is CAISGRGRQETQYF. The CDR3 coding sequence is TGTGCCATCAGTGGTCGGGGGCGGCAAGAGACCCAGTACTTC.

The CDR3 loop reads CASSILARSYEQYF. CDR3 coding DNA: TGTGCCAGTAGTATATTAGCACGGTCCTACGAGCAGTACTTC. The chain employs TRBV19 and TRBJ2-7, with no clear D. Germline V gene sequence: CDR1 LNHDA, CDR2 SQIVND (reference sequence). V lost 2 bases and J lost 1, with 9 bases in between. The CDR3 has 14 residues.

This rearrangement joins TRBV11-3 to TRBJ1-4, with D unresolved. The V gene's germline CDR1 is SGHNT and CDR2 YENEEA. This CDR3 region has 13 residues. Trimming stripped 5 bases from V and 5 bases from J, with 9 bases between. CDR3 sequence: CASSLPPNEKLFF. In nucleotides, the CDR3 is TGTGCCAGCAGCCTGCCGCCGAATGAAAAACTGTTTTTT.

This clone was detected once. Sequence at one end of the junction differs from germline and may be a read error. The chain uses TRBV4-2 and TRBJ1-3; D remains ambiguous. Looked up from germline, CDR1 is LGHNA and CDR2 is YNFKEQ. The CDR3 sequence is 17 residues long. CDR3 DNA sequence: TGTGCCAGCAGCAAAGACCCGGAAGGGCAGGCTGGAAACACCATATATTTT. Residues: CASSKDPEGQAGNTIYF.

This clone is a singleton in its sample. The chain links TRBV29-1 to TRBJ2-1; 12 bases are a match to TRBD2. Germline V gene data show CDR1 as SQVTM and CDR2 as ANQGSEA. The J segment lost 5 bases and the V segment lost 6 bases, leaving 5 bases of the junction unmatched. CDR3 size: 14 residues. As DNA, the CDR3 is TGCAGCGTCTCTAGACTAGCGGGGGACAATGAGCAGTTCTTC. Translated: CSVSRLAGDNEQFF.

In its sample, this clone was seen a few times. The chain uses TRBV7-6 and TRBJ2-1, with 8 bases matching TRBD2. V was pared by 5 bases and J by 2 bases, with 8 bases of the junction left unmatched. This CDR3 comprises 16 residues. Germline lookup yields CDR1 SGHVS and CDR2 FNYEAQ. CDR3 bases: TGTGCCAGCAGCCTACGGGGGGGGCTCACCTACAATGAGCAGTTCTTC. Translated: CASSLRGGLTYNEQFF.

The genes are TRBV19 and TRBJ2-7; no firm D call. Germline V CDR1 and CDR2: LNHDA, SQIVND (reference sequence). V gave up 0 bases and J gave up 6 bases, with 9 bases separating them. The CDR3 has 13 amino acids. CDR3 region: CASSIERQSEQYF. CDR3 nucleotides: TGTGCCAGTAGTATAGAGAGGCAGAGCGAGCAGTACTTC.

This rearrangement joins TRBV5-1 to TRBJ2-7; D uncertain. The CDR3 contains 13 residues. Germline CDR1 SGHRS, CDR2 YFSETQ. The V gene lost 4 bases and the J gene lost 3 bases, with 11 bases spanning the gap. CDR3: CASSPSSFYEQYF. CDR3 in DNA: TGCGCCAGCAGCCCAAGTTCCTTCTACGAGCAGTACTTC.

V usage is TRBV29-1 and J usage is TRBJ1-2; D is undetermined. Looked up from germline, CDR1 is SQVTM and CDR2 is ANQGSEA. The CDR3 runs 11 residues. V was pared by 4 bases and J by 0 bases, with 3 bases between. Written as DNA, the CDR3 is TGCAGCGTTGCAGCTAACTATGGCTACACCTTC. This sequence encodes CSVAANYGYTF.

The V call is TRBV27, the J call TRBJ2-3, with TRBD1 as a possible D gene (5 bases). Looked up from germline, CDR1 is MNHEY and CDR2 is SMNVEV (reference sequence). CDR3 length equals 13 residues. V gave up 2 bases and J gave up 4 bases, with 7 bases separating them. The CDR3 reads CASSLQGPDTQYF. Here the CDR3 DNA reads TGTGCCAGCAGTTTACAGGGTCCAGATACGCAGTATTTT.